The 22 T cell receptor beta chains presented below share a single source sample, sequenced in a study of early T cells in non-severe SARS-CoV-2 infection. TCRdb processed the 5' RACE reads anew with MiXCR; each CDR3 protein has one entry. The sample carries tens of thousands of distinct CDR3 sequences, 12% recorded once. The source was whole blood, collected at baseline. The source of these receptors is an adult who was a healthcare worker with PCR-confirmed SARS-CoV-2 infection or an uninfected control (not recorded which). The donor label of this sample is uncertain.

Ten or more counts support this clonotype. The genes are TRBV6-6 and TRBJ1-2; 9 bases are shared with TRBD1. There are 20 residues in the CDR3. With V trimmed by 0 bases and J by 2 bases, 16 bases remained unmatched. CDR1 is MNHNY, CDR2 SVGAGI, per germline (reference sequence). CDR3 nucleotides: TGTGCCAGCAGTTACTCAAACAGGGGGCGCTGGACGGACGAAAACTATGGCTACACCTTC. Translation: CASSYSNRGRWTDENYGYTF.

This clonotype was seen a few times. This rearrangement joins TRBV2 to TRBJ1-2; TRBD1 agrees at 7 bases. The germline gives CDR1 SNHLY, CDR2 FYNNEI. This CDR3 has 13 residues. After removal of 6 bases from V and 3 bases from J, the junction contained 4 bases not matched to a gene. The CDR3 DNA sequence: TGTGCCAGCAGGCCCGACAGGGACTATGGCTACACCTTC. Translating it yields CASRPDRDYGYTF.

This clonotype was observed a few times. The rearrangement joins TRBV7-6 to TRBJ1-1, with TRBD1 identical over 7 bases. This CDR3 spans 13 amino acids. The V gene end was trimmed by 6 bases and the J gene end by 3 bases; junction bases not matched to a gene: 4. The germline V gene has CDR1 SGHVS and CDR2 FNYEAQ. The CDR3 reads CASRRQGYTEAFF. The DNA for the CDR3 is TGTGCCAGCAGACGACAGGGTTACACTGAAGCTTTCTTT.

CDR3 in amino acids: CATLQGTNEKLFF. The CDR3 bases are TGTGCCACCCTACAGGGGACTAATGAAAAACTGTTTTTT. This rearrangement joins TRBV28 to TRBJ1-4; 7 bases fit TRBD1. The ends lost 10 bases at V and 2 bases at J; junction bases unmatched: 4. This CDR3 spans 13 amino acids. Looked up from germline, CDR1 is MDHEN and CDR2 is SYDVKM.

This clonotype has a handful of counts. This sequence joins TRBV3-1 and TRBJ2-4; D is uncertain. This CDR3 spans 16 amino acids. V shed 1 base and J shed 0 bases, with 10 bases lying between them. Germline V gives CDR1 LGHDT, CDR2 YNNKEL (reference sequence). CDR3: CASSQGRSEAKNIQYF. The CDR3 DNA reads TGTGCCAGCAGCCAAGGACGGAGCGAAGCCAAAAACATTCAGTACTTC.

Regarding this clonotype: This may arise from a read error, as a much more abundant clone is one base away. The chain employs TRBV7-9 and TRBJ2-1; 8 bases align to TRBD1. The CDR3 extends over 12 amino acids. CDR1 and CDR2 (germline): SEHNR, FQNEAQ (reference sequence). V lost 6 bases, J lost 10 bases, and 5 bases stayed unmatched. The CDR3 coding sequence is TGTGCCAGCAGTACAGGGGGAAGAGAGCAGTTCTTC. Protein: CASSTGGREQFF.

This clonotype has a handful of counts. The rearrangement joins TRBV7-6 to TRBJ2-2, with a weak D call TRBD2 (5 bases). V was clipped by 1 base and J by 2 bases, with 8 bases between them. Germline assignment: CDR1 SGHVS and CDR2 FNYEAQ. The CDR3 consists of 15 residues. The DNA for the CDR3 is TGTGCCAGCAGCTTAGGGACTTATAACACCGGGGAGCTGTTTTTT. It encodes CASSLGTYNTGELFF.

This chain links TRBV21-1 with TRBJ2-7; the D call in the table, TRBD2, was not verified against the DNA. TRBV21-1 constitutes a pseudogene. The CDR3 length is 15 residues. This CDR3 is CASSPITLLGYEQYV. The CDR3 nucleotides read TGTGCCAGCAGTCCCATAACCCTCCTAGGCTACGAGCAGTACGTC.

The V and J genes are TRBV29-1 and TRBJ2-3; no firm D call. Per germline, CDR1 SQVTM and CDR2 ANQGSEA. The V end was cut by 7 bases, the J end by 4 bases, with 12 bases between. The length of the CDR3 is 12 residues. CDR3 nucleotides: TGCAGCGGAAAGGGAAGTCCAGATACGCAGTATTTT. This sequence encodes CSGKGSPDTQYF.

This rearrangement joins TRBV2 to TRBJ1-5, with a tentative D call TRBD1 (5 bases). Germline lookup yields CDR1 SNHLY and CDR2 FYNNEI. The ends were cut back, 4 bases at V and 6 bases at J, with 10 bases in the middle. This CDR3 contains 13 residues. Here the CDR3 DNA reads TGTGCCAGCAGTGCCAGGGAGATTCAGCCCCAGCATTTT. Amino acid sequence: CASSAREIQPQHF.

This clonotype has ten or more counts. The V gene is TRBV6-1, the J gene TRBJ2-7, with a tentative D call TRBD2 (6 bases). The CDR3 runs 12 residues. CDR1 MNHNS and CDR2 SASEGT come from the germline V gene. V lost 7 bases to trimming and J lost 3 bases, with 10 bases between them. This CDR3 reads CASNSRGYEQYV. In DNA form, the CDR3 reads TGTGCCAGCAATTCGCGGGGCTACGAGCAGTACGTC.

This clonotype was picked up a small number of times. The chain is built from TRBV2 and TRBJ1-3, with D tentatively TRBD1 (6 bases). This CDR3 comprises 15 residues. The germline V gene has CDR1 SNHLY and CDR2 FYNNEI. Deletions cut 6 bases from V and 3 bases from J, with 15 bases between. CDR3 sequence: CASRRDNLDGNTIYF. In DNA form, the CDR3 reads TGTGCCAGCAGAAGGGACAATTTGGATGGAAACACCATATATTTT.

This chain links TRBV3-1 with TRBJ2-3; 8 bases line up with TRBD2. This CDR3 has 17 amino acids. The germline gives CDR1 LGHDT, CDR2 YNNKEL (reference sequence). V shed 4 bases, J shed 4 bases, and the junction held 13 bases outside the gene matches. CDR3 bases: TGTGCCAGCAGCCCCTTAAGAGGTTCGGGGGGGCCAGATACGCAGTATTTT. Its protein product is CASSPLRGSGGPDTQYF.

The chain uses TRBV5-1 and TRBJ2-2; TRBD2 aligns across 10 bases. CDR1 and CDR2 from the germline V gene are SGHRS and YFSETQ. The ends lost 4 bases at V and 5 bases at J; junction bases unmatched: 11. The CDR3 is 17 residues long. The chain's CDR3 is CASSPYSGGLTTGELFF. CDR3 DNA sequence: TGCGCCAGCAGCCCCTATAGCGGGGGGCTTACAACCGGGGAGCTGTTTTTT.

The DNA of the CDR3 is TGTGCCACCAGCTCGGCCCCCCCGGGCCGGAACACTGAAGCTTTCTTT. This translates into CATSSAPPGRNTEAFF. The chain joins TRBV15 to TRBJ1-1, with D uncertain. This CDR3 is 16 amino acids long. CDR1 is LNHNV and CDR2 is YYDKDF in the germline V gene (reference sequence). Trimming left V 5 bases short and J 1 base short, with 17 bases between.

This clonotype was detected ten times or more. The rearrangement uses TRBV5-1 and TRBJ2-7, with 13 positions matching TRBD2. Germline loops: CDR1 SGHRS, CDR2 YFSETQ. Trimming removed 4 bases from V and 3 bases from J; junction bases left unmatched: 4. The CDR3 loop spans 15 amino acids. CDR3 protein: CASSQGLAGRYEQYV. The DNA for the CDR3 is TGCGCCAGCAGCCAGGGACTAGCGGGACGCTACGAGCAGTACGTC.

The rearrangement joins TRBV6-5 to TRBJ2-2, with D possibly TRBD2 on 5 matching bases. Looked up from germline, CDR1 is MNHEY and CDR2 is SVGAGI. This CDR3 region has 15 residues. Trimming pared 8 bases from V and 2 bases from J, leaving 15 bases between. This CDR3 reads CASHQRRGNTGELFF. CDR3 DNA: TGTGCCAGCCATCAACGCCGGGGAAACACCGGGGAGCTGTTTTTT.

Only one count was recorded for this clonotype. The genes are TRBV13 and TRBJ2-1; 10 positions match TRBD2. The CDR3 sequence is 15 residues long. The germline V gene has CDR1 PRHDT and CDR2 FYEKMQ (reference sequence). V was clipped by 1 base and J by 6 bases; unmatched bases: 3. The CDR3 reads CASSLEAGGLNEQFF. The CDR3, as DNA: TGTGCCAGCAGCTTAGAAGCGGGGGGGCTCAATGAGCAGTTCTTC.

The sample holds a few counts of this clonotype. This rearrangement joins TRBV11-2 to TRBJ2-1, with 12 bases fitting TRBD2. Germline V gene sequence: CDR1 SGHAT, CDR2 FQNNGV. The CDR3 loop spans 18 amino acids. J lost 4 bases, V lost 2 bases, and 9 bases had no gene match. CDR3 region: CASSLPSSGGVRYNEQFF. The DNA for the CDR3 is TGTGCCAGCAGCTTACCCTCTAGCGGGGGGGTGAGATACAATGAGCAGTTCTTC.

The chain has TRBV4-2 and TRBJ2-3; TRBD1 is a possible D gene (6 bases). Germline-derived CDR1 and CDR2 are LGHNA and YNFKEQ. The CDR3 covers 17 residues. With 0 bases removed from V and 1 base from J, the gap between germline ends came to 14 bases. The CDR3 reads CASSQEPQGHGTDTQYF. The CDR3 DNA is TGTGCCAGCAGCCAAGAACCTCAGGGGCATGGCACAGATACGCAGTATTTT.

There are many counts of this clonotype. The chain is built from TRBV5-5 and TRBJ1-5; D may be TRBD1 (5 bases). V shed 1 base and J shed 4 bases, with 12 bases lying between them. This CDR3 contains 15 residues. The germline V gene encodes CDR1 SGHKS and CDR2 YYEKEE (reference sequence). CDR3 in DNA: TGTGCCAGCAGCTTGAGGGGAGTACCGAATCAGCCCCAGCATTTT. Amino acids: CASSLRGVPNQPQHF. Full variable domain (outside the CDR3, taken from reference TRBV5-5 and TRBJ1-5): DAGVTQSPTHLIKTRGQQVTLRCSPISGHKSVSWYQQVLGQGPQFIFQYYEKEERGRGNFPDRFSARQFPNYSSELNVNALLLGDSALYLCASSLRGVPNQPQHFGDGTRLSIL.

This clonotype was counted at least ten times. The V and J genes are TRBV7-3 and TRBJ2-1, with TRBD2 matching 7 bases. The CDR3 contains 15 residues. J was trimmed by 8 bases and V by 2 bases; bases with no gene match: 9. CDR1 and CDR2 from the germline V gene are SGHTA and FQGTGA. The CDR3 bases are TGTGCCAGCAGCTTATCAGGCGGGGGATTCCATGAGCAGTTCTTC. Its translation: CASSLSGGGFHEQFF.